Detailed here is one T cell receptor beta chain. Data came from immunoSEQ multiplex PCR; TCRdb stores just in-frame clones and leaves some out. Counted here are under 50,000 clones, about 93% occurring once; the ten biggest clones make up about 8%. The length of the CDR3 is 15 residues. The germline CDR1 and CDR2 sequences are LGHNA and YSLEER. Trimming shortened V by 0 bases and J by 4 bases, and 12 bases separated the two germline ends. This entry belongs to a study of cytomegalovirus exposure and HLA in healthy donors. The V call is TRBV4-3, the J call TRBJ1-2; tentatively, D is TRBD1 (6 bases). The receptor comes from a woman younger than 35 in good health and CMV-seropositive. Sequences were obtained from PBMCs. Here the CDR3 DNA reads TGCGCCAGCAGCCAAGATCGCCCAGGGGTCTATGGCTACACCTTC. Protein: CASSQDRPGVYGYTF.